This T cell receptor (beta chain) was sequenced for a study of shared clonotypes between healthy human individuals. Concerning this clone: The antigen remains undetermined.

General study results and limits: Across subsets, estimated richness was generally greater for naive than for memory populations. Several donors held about 5% of naive CD4 clonotypes in common. Owing to a small donor count, the genetic and exposure-history diversity represented was limited. Relative to their counterparts shared across all four donors, non-shared clonotypes exhibited diminished generation probabilities.

TCRdb's table, derived via immunoSEQ multiplex PCR, lists solely in-frame clones and lacks some. The sample shows approximately 2,300,000 clones, about nine tenths of them seen only once. The CDR3 sequence is 16 residues long. The germline V gene has CDR1 MDHEN and CDR2 SYDVKM. After removal of 6 bases from V and 7 bases from J, the junction contained 13 bases not matched to a gene. The sequenced sample consisted of naive CD4+ T cells from PBMCs. Subset reported: CD45RA+ positively selected. This TCR came from a man aged 18 to 30 in good health. Some clones in this sample may be carry-over from other donors' samples. The chain links TRBV28 to TRBJ1-5; 9 bases align to TRBD1. In DNA, the CDR3 is TGTGCCAGCAGCCGCTCCGGGACAGGGATACGACAGCCCCAGCATTTT. Residues: CASSRSGTGIRQPQHF. Filled out from reference TRBV28 and TRBJ1-5, the complete variable domain reads DVKVTQSSRYLVKRTGEKVFLECVQDMDHENMFWYRQDPGLGLRLIYFSYDVKMKEKGDIPEGYSVSREKKERFSLILESASTNQTSMYLCASSRSGTGIRQPQHFGDGTRLSIL.